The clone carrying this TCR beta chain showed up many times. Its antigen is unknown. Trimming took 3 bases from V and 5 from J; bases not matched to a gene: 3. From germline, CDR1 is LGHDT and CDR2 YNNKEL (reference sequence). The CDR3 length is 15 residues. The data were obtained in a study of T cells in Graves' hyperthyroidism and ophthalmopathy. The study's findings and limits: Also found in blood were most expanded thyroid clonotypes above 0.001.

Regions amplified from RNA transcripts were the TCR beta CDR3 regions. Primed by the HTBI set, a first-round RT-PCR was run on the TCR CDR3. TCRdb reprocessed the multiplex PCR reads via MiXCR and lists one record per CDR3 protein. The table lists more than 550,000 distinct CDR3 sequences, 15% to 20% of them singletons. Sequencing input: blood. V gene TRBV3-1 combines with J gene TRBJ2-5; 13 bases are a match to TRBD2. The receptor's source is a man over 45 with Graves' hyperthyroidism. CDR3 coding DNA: TGTGCCAGCAGCCAGGGACTAGCGGGAATGGAGACCCAGTACTTC. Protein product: CASSQGLAGMETQYF.